Sequencing of this T cell receptor (beta chain) was carried out in a study of cytotoxic CD8 clonotypes in ibrutinib-treated CLL. Trimming cost V 4 bases and J 7 bases; bases outside gene matches: 5. This CDR3 is 13 amino acids long. Germline-derived CDR1 and CDR2 are SGHRS and YFSETQ. The study, taken as a whole, reports: Public clonotypes occurred uncommonly; on treatment, they contracted or remained stable. At ibrutinib response, clonality increased, and at progression it declined back toward baseline. Patients showed higher baseline clonality than age-matched healthy donors, and it tracked circulating CD8+ T-cell counts. Timing of sampling differed between sustained-remission and progressing patients.

The repertoire was sequenced with immunoSEQ multiplex PCR; TCRdb's copy has only in-frame clones and lacks some. The sample lists over 100,000 clones, 80% to 90% occurring once. For this clone: The antigen remains unidentified.

The TCR sequence derives from a human donor with chronic lymphocytic leukemia. Sample: PBMCs, taken after 24 months of ibrutinib treatment. J is TRBJ1-2 and V is TRBV5-1; 9 nucleotides align to TRBD1. In nucleotides, the CDR3 is TGCGCCAGCAGCGCCGGGACAGGGCTTGGCTACACCTTC. Translating it yields CASSAGTGLGYTF.